The 14 T cell receptor beta chains listed next were all sequenced from one sample in a study of post-analysis software for immune sequencing data. Study results and caveats: TRBV5-6, TRBV5-1 and TRBV20-1 were among four or five TRBV segments more frequent in patients than controls.

Antigens of these TCRs are unknown. Unique molecular identifiers were carried by the TCR beta cDNA libraries. A single record per CDR3 protein comes from TCRdb applying MiXCR to the PCR reads. The data contain hundreds of thousands of distinct CDR3 sequences, 36% of them singletons. The sequencing sample was made of blood. The source is a girl between 5 and 17 years old with multiple sclerosis.

This clonotype was seen a handful of times. V usage is TRBV12-3 or TRBV12-4 and J usage is TRBJ2-2; D gene ambiguous. Deletions cut 6 bases from V and 1 base from J, with 15 bases between. This CDR3 has 16 residues. CDR3 nucleotide sequence: TGTGCCAGCAGCAACCTCGGACCGATGAACACCGGGGAGCTGTTTTTT. It specifies CASSNLGPMNTGELFF.

This clonotype was counted ten times or more. The J gene is TRBJ1-6, the V gene TRBV7-9; D not resolved. Germline V lookup: CDR1 SEHNR, CDR2 FQNEAQ (reference sequence). V shed 5 bases and J shed 6 bases, with 8 bases lying between them. The CDR3 has 13 amino acids. DNA for the CDR3: TGTGCCAGCAGCGAAAAGGGTAATTCACCCCTCCACTTT. Protein product: CASSEKGNSPLHF.

At least ten counts were recorded for this clonotype. The V and J genes are TRBV24-1 and TRBJ2-1, with 12 bases fitting TRBD2. CDR1 KGHDR and CDR2 SFDVKD come from the germline V gene. The V gene end was trimmed by 5 bases and the J gene end by 7 bases; junction bases not matched to a gene: 2. The CDR3 has 14 residues. CDR3 in DNA: TGTGCCACCAGTGCTAGCGGGAGGGCAAATGAGCAGTTCTTC. This gives the protein CATSASGRANEQFF.

Notes on this clonotype: A much larger clone differs by one base, so this may be a read error. V is TRBV29-1 and J is TRBJ1-5; a weak D match, TRBD1 (6 bases). V lost 4 bases and J lost 5, with 12 bases in between. This CDR3 contains 13 residues. Germline loops: CDR1 SQVTM, CDR2 ANQGSEA. CDR3 nucleotide sequence: TGCAGCGTTGGGTGGGACAAAGATCAGCCCCAGCATTTT. It translates to CSVGWDKDQPQHF.

This clonotype was counted at least ten times. The V and J genes are TRBV6-5 and TRBJ2-5, with 10 bases that match TRBD1. The CDR3 runs to 16 residues. CDR1 and CDR2 from the germline V gene are MNHEY and SVGAGI. V trimming: 5 bases; J trimming: 5 bases; junction bases outside the gene matches: 11. The CDR3, as DNA: TGTGCCAGCAGTCAGGAATTGGGGACAGGGGAGGAGACCCAGTACTTC. Translating it yields CASSQELGTGEETQYF.

The chain carries TRBV10-3 and TRBJ2-3; 16 bases match TRBD2. This CDR3 has 17 residues. The germline CDR1 and CDR2 sequences are ENHRY and SYGVKD. V dropped 4 bases and J dropped 4; count of bases not matched to a gene: 5. The CDR3 spells CAISGRGTSGRADTQYF. DNA for the CDR3: TGTGCCATCAGTGGCCGTGGGACTAGCGGGAGGGCAGATACGCAGTATTTT.

This sequence joins TRBV12-3 or TRBV12-4 and TRBJ2-4, with TRBD2 matching over 11 bases. The J call may not be correct, given that the DNA end is closer to TRBJ2-7. The CDR3 runs to 17 residues. CDR3 nucleotide sequence: TGTGCCAGCAGAACAGGGACTAGCGGTACTCCCTGGGACGAGCAGTACTTC. Protein product: CASRTGTSGTPWDEQYF.

Worth noting for this clonotype: One base away lies a much larger clone, so this may be a sequencing read error. V is TRBV27 and J is TRBJ2-1, with 7 bases identical to TRBD2. Germline CDR1 reads MNHEY; CDR2 reads SMNVEV (reference sequence). The CDR3 has 15 residues. In nucleotides, the CDR3 is TGTGCCAGCAGGCCCCTTGGGAGGGAGTACAATGAGCGGTTCTTC. Its protein is CASRPLGREYNERFF.

Notes on this clonotype: A much more abundant neighbour one base away suggests this may be a read error. The chain has TRBV29-1 and TRBJ1-4; the D gene is possibly TRBD1 (5 bases). Deletions cut 4 bases from V and 8 bases from J, with 14 bases between. Germline V CDR1 and CDR2: SQVTM, ANQGSEA. This CDR3 is 13 amino acids long. In DNA form, the CDR3 reads TGCAGCGTTGGAGAGATCAAGGGGGAAAAACTGTTTTTT. Translating gives CSVGEIKGEKLFF.

The rearrangement uses TRBV3-1 and TRBJ1-4; tentative D call: TRBD1 (5 bases). The germline V and J ends were trimmed by 8 bases and 8 bases, with 15 bases remaining between them. The CDR3 is made up of 13 amino acids. Germline lookup yields CDR1 LGHDT and CDR2 YNNKEL (reference sequence). The CDR3 DNA reads TGTGCCAGCGGCGACCCGGGACGAGAAAAACTGTTTTTT. Protein product: CASGDPGREKLFF.

The chain has TRBV6-5 and TRBJ2-3; D possibly corresponds to TRBD2 (7 bases). Trimming stripped 6 bases from V and 2 bases from J, with 18 bases between. The CDR3 extends over 16 amino acids. Germline V lookup: CDR1 MNHEY, CDR2 SVGAGI. The DNA for the CDR3 is TGTGCCAGCAGGACCACCGGGCGGGGGCTCACAGATACGCAGTATTTT. Translating it yields CASRTTGRGLTDTQYF.

The rearrangement links TRBV5-1 to TRBJ2-7; no clear D. The CDR3 is made up of 12 amino acids. The V gene lost 0 bases and the J gene lost 5 bases, with 6 bases spanning the gap. Germline CDR1 is SGHRS and CDR2 is YFSETQ. CDR3 sequence (DNA): TGCGCCAGCAGCTTGGTGGACCACGAGCAGTACTTC. The encoded protein is CASSLVDHEQYF. The full variable domain, rest sourced from reference TRBV5-1 and TRBJ2-7, is KAGVTQTPRYLIKTRGQQVTLSCSPISGHRSVSWYQQTPGQGLQFLFEYFSETQRNKGNFPGRFSGRQFSNSRSEMNVSTLELGDSALYLCASSLVDHEQYFGPGTRLTVT.

The chain carries TRBV29-1 and TRBJ1-1; the D is unclear. Germline lookup yields CDR1 SQVTM and CDR2 ANQGSEA. The V and J ends lost 0 bases and 5 bases respectively, with 10 bases between them. The CDR3 is made up of 13 amino acids. As DNA, the CDR3 is TGCAGCGTTGAAGATACGCACGAAACTGAAGCTTTCTTT. This translates into CSVEDTHETEAFF.

Only one count was recorded for this clonotype. This may come from a read error, since a much larger clone is one base off. The V call is TRBV3-1, the J call TRBJ2-5; TRBD2 might be the D (5 bases). V was clipped by 2 bases and J by 7 bases, with 17 bases between them. Germline lookup yields CDR1 LGHDT and CDR2 YNNKEL (reference sequence). This CDR3 comprises 15 residues. The DNA for the CDR3 is TGTGCCAGCAGCCAACCCGGCCGGGGTCCAGGGACCCAGTACTTC. Protein: CASSQPGRGPGTQYF.